This is a list of T cell receptor beta chains from one sample in a study of blood T cell repertoires in COVID-19. Clones were read by immunoSEQ multiplex PCR, and TCRdb kept only the in-frame ones, dropping some. The table lists fewer than 70,000 clones, around 84% of them singletons. Sequenced input: peripheral blood. Source of these receptors: a human donor in a cohort sampled during active COVID-19. The CDR3 runs from the conserved cysteine through the conserved F or W.

TRBJ2-6 TRBV4-3 CASSQVFGAGANVLTF
TRBJ2-5 TRBV20-1 CSASSRLKTQYF
TRBJ2-7 TRBV5-4 CASSFPGQTPYEQYF
TRBJ1-5 TRBV6-5 CASSYAYNQPQHF
TRBJ1-5 TRBV28 CASHLAGVGQPQHF
TRBJ1-2 TRBV10-1 CASREGQKDYGYTF
TRBJ2-2 TRBV6-4 CASSGQEDTGELFF
TRBJ2-2 TRBV4-1 CASSQGFGLAGTNTGELFF
TRBJ2-2 TRBV3-1/TRBV3-2 CASSQDLTRLAGVHANTGELFF
TRBJ1-2 TRBV19 CASSIGRGDGYTF
TRBJ2-1 TRBV4-1 CASSQDEVRAADRNEQFF
TRBJ2-6 TRBV11-2 CASSPWRGGLGGANVLTF
TRBJ2-7 TRBV29-1 CSDRTGNPYYEQYF
TRBJ2-2 TRBV4-1 CASSSSGELFF
TRBJ1-4 TRBV7-6 CASSLTNRAANEKLFF
TRBJ2-1 TRBV5-4 CASSSNLAGGSLGQFF